Listed here are 28 T cell receptor beta chains from one sample, sequenced in a study of shared clonotypes between healthy human individuals. Assay used: immunoSEQ multiplex PCR; TCRdb lists only in-frame clones, some missing. The data contain 2 million or so clones, roughly 94% of them singletons. Cells designated naive CD8 were CD45RO-negative and were positively selected for CCR7, with terminally differentiated effector memory CD45RA+ cells excluded. The sequenced material came from naive CD8+ T cells sorted from blood. The receptors were gathered from a man aged 18 to 30 in good health.

The chain uses TRBV6-1 and TRBJ2-2, with D possibly being TRBD2 (5 bases). Trimming took off 6 bases at V and 7 bases at J, with 6 bases between the two ends. This CDR3 has 11 amino acids. CDR1 and CDR2 from the germline V gene are MNHNS and SASEGT. In nucleotides, the CDR3 is TGTGCCAGCAGCGAGGGCGGGGAGCTGTTTTTT. Residues: CASSEGGELFF.

On this clone itself: Other DNA sequences within the sample encode an identical CDR3. J is TRBJ2-2 and V is TRBV28, with 8 bases matching TRBD1. The germline V gene has CDR1 MDHEN and CDR2 SYDVKM. V shed 6 bases and J 5 bases; nucleotides not matched to a gene: 5. This CDR3 is built from 14 residues. CDR3 sequence (DNA): TGTGCCAGCAGCCCCCGGACAGGGACCGGGGAGCTGTTTTTT. Its translation: CASSPRTGTGELFF.

The gene calls are TRBV28 and TRBJ2-5, with TRBD1 matching 11 bases. CDR1 MDHEN and CDR2 SYDVKM come from the germline V gene. The CDR3 is made up of 16 amino acids. V lost 2 bases, J lost 2 bases, and 4 bases stayed unmatched. CDR3 coding DNA: TGTGCCAGCAGTTTAGGGACAGGGGGGGGACAAGAGACCCAGTACTTC. This codes for CASSLGTGGGQETQYF.

The chain employs TRBV6-1 and TRBJ2-7, with D possibly matching TRBD2 (6 bases). The germline V gene encodes CDR1 MNHNS and CDR2 SASEGT. V was pared by 5 bases and J by 3 bases, with 14 bases between. The CDR3 extends over 14 amino acids. The CDR3 sequence is CASSSRDVDYEQYF. CDR3 coding DNA: TGTGCCAGCAGTTCGCGGGACGTAGACTACGAGCAGTACTTC.

About this clone itself: This specimen includes other DNA sequences encoding the same CDR3. This sequence joins TRBV5-1 and TRBJ2-7, with TRBD2 identical over 10 bases. The CDR3 sequence is 14 residues long. The germline V gene has CDR1 SGHRS and CDR2 YFSETQ. V shed 1 base and J 3 bases; nucleotides not matched to a gene: 1. DNA for the CDR3: TGCGCCAGCAGCTTGACTAGCGGGGTCTACGAGCAGTACTTC. This translates into CASSLTSGVYEQYF. Together with reference TRBV5-1 and TRBJ2-7, the CDR3 gives the full variable domain: KAGVTQTPRYLIKTRGQQVTLSCSPISGHRSVSWYQQTPGQGLQFLFEYFSETQRNKGNFPGRFSGRQFSNSRSEMNVSTLELGDSALYLCASSLTSGVYEQYFGPGTRLTVT.

The V gene is TRBV11-2, the J gene TRBJ2-7; D possibly corresponds to TRBD1 (5 bases). This CDR3 region has 15 residues. V gave up 0 bases and J gave up 4 bases, with 13 bases separating them. Germline CDR1 reads SGHAT; CDR2 reads FQNNGV. The CDR3 region is CASSLEVGAEYEQYF. In DNA form, the CDR3 reads TGTGCCAGCAGCTTAGAAGTTGGGGCCGAATACGAGCAGTACTTC.

A single count supports this clone. The gene calls are TRBV27 and TRBJ2-7, with a tentative D call TRBD1 (6 bases). Between the trimmed V and J ends, which lost 5 bases and 3 bases, there was a span of 14 bases. The length of the CDR3 is 14 residues. Germline V gene data show CDR1 as MNHEY and CDR2 as SMNVEV (reference sequence). The CDR3, as DNA: TGTGCCAGCAGTGCCGGGACATTAGGCTACGAGCAGTACTTC. Translation: CASSAGTLGYEQYF.

CDR3 sequence: CASSQDLWGAGTEAFF. CDR3 in DNA: TGCGCCAGCAGCCAAGATCTATGGGGGGCAGGAACTGAAGCTTTCTTT. The chain couples TRBV4-1 to TRBJ1-1; D is perhaps TRBD1 (6 bases). This CDR3 is 16 amino acids long. Trimming removed 0 bases from V and 5 bases from J, with 16 bases in between. Germline values: CDR1 MGHRA, CDR2 YSYEKL.

This clone showed up just once. The rearrangement joins TRBV5-1 to TRBJ2-1; no clear D gene. The CDR3 consists of 16 residues. Germline V gives CDR1 SGHRS, CDR2 YFSETQ. V lost 0 bases to trimming and J lost 3 bases, with 13 bases between them. This CDR3 reads CASSLVPSGNYNEQFF. CDR3 in DNA: TGCGCCAGCAGCTTGGTACCGAGTGGAAACTACAATGAGCAGTTCTTC.

The chain combines TRBV4-3 with TRBJ2-1; TRBD2 aligns across 8 bases. There are 16 residues in the CDR3. Germline CDR1 LGHNA, CDR2 YSLEER. The ends lost 4 bases at V and 8 bases at J; junction bases unmatched: 13. CDR3 in DNA: TGCGCCAGCAGCCCTCTTACGGGACTAGTAGCACATGAGCAGTTCTTC. This sequence encodes CASSPLTGLVAHEQFF.

Comments on this clone: The same CDR3 arises from other DNA sequences in this sample as well. The chain uses TRBV7-9 and TRBJ2-7; D gene ambiguous. The CDR3 is 13 amino acids. CDR1 SEHNR and CDR2 FQNEAQ come from the germline V gene (reference sequence). Between the trimmed V and J ends, which lost 3 bases and 2 bases, there was a span of 8 bases. The CDR3 DNA follows: TGTGCCAGCAGCTTCGGGTCCCCCTACGAGCAGTACTTC. This sequence encodes CASSFGSPYEQYF.

CDR3 residues: CASSLDREWTEAFF. CDR3 sequence (DNA): TGTGCCAGTAGTCTTGACAGGGAATGGACTGAAGCTTTCTTT. The chain carries TRBV19 and TRBJ1-1; TRBD1 matches at 7 bases. V was clipped by 5 bases and J by 5 bases; unmatched bases: 8. This CDR3 has 14 residues. The germline CDR1 and CDR2 sequences are LNHDA and SQIVND (reference sequence).

The chain uses TRBV4-1 and TRBJ2-1; weak D call: TRBD2 (6 bases). CDR3 length: 16 residues. The V end lost 4 bases, the J end lost 0 bases, and 13 bases lay between the germline ends. Germline-derived CDR1 and CDR2 are MGHRA and YSYEKL. The CDR3 DNA reads TGCGCCAGCAGCCTTCGGGGGTCAAGCTCCTACAATGAGCAGTTCTTC. Amino acids: CASSLRGSSSYNEQFF.

The J gene is TRBJ2-1, the V gene TRBV4-3; D is perhaps TRBD1 (6 bases). The CDR3 loop spans 16 amino acids. Germline CDR1 is LGHNA and CDR2 is YSLEER. Trimming removed 4 bases from V and 4 bases from J, with 17 bases in between. CDR3 DNA: TGCGCCAGCAGCCCGTCCCAGGGGCAGGGTTACAATGAGCAGTTCTTC. The encoded protein is CASSPSQGQGYNEQFF.

As regards this clone: Other nucleotide sequences in the sample specify the same CDR3. The chain uses TRBV6-5 and TRBJ2-1, with 8 bases identical to TRBD1. Germline V gene sequence: CDR1 MNHEY, CDR2 SVGAGI. CDR3 length: 15 residues. The J segment lost 4 bases and the V segment lost 5 bases, leaving 7 bases of the junction unmatched. In DNA form, the CDR3 reads TGTGCCAGCAGTCCCGGACAGGGAGTGTACAATGAGCAGTTCTTC. It specifies CASSPGQGVYNEQFF.

This sequence joins TRBV27 and TRBJ2-3; D is perhaps TRBD2 (6 bases). The germline gives CDR1 MNHEY, CDR2 SMNVEV (reference sequence). Trimming removed 5 bases from V and 4 bases from J, with 10 bases in between. The CDR3 is 13 amino acids. CDR3 DNA sequence: TGTGCCAGCAGTCCCGGGGGACCAGATACGCAGTATTTT. Translation: CASSPGGPDTQYF.

This clone was recorded only once. The chain couples TRBV6-6 to TRBJ2-2; 9 nucleotides line up with TRBD1. V lost 8 bases, J lost 5 bases, and 6 bases stayed unmatched. CDR3 length equals 14 residues. CDR1 and CDR2 from the germline V gene are MNHNY and SVGAGI (reference sequence). This CDR3 is CASWRQGGTGELFF. In DNA, the CDR3 is TGTGCCAGCTGGCGACAGGGGGGAACCGGGGAGCTGTTTTTT.

The chain recombines TRBV27 with TRBJ2-1; D possibly corresponds to TRBD2 (5 bases). Germline V gives CDR1 MNHEY, CDR2 SMNVEV (reference sequence). With 6 bases removed from V and 1 base from J, the gap between germline ends came to 19 bases. The length of the CDR3 is 17 residues. As DNA, the CDR3 is TGTGCCAGCAGACTAGGAACTAGTCAGATATCCTACAATGAGCAGTTCTTC. Its protein is CASRLGTSQISYNEQFF.

This chain connects TRBV4-1 to TRBJ2-1; no clear D gene. CDR1 and CDR2 (germline): MGHRA, YSYEKL. V was shortened by 1 base and J by 0 bases, with 16 bases between the two germline ends. There are 18 residues in the CDR3. The CDR3 coding sequence is TGCGCCAGCAGCCAAGGGGTTGGACGGTTGAGCTCCTACAATGAGCAGTTCTTC. Residues: CASSQGVGRLSSYNEQFF.

CDR3 nucleotides: TGTGCCAGCAGCACCAGGGACGGGGAGCTGTTTTTT. Protein product: CASSTRDGELFF. The rearrangement uses TRBV5-4 and TRBJ2-2; D perhaps matches TRBD1 (5 bases). V gave up 4 bases and J gave up 7 bases, with 8 bases separating them. The CDR3 consists of 12 residues. Germline CDR1 is SGHNT and CDR2 is YYREEE (reference sequence).

This clone was counted a few times. This rearrangement joins TRBV19 to TRBJ1-5; the D is unclear. CDR1 and CDR2 from the germline V gene are LNHDA and SQIVND (reference sequence). The CDR3 is 12 amino acids. The V gene lost 7 bases and the J gene lost 11 bases, with 15 bases spanning the gap. The CDR3 coding sequence is TGTGCCAGTACCGGAATGTTCCAGGCCCAGCATTTT. Encoded protein: CASTGMFQAQHF.

Points on this clone: The sample has other DNA sequences that encode this CDR3 too. J is TRBJ2-2 and V is TRBV6-5, with 7 nucleotides matching TRBD1. The length of the CDR3 is 15 residues. Germline CDR1 and CDR2: MNHEY and SVGAGI. V was pared by 2 bases and J by 4 bases, with 4 bases of the junction left unmatched. In DNA, the CDR3 is TGTGCCAGCAGTTACCGGACAGGCGGCACCGGGGAGCTGTTTTTT. Translating gives CASSYRTGGTGELFF.

The rearrangement uses TRBV11-2 and TRBJ2-5, with D perhaps assigned TRBD1 or TRBD2 (5 bases each). The CDR3 sequence is 15 residues long. The V end lost 1 base, the J end lost 5 bases, and 14 bases lay between the germline ends. CDR1 is SGHAT, CDR2 FQNNGV, per germline. The CDR3 spells CASSLVEGPKETQYF. The CDR3, as DNA: TGTGCCAGCAGCTTAGTAGAGGGGCCCAAGGAGACCCAGTACTTC.

This chain links TRBV30 with TRBJ1-1; perhaps TRBD1 as D (5 bases). The CDR3 totals 13 residues. Trimming shortened V by 2 bases and J by 3 bases, and 10 bases separated the two germline ends. Germline CDR1 is GTSNPN and CDR2 is SVGIG (reference sequence). The CDR3 region is CAWSPDRHTEAFF. CDR3 nucleotides: TGTGCCTGGAGTCCAGACAGACACACTGAAGCTTTCTTT. Supplemented by reference TRBV30 and TRBJ1-1, the full variable domain reads SQTIHQWPATLVQPVGSPLSLECTVEGTSNPNLYWYRQAAGRGLQLLFYSVGIGQISSEVPQNLSASRPQDRQFILSSKKLLLSDSGFYLCAWSPDRHTEAFFGQGTRLTVV.

In the case of this clone: Other DNA sequences of this sample code for an identical CDR3. This chain connects TRBV7-8 to TRBJ2-7; D remains unclear. This CDR3 has 12 residues. Germline V gene data show CDR1 as SGHVS and CDR2 as FQNEAQ. V was pared by 3 bases and J by 4 bases, with 7 bases between. The CDR3 nucleotides read TGTGCCAGCAGCTTTAGAGGATACGAGCAGTACTTC. Amino acids: CASSFRGYEQYF.

CDR3 coding DNA: TGTGCTAGTGGTTTTAGCGGGAGGGCCCTCGACGAGCAGTACTTC. Its protein product is CASGFSGRALDEQYF. This chain joins TRBV12-5 and TRBJ2-7, with 11 bases matching TRBD2. CDR1 and CDR2 (germline): LGHNT, FRNRAP. The CDR3 is 15 amino acids. The J segment lost 5 bases and the V segment lost 3 bases, leaving 6 bases of the junction unmatched.

This clone showed up just once. The chain joins TRBV5-6 to TRBJ2-7, with TRBD1 as a possible D gene (6 bases). Germline lookup yields CDR1 SGHDT and CDR2 YYEEEE. Trimming cost V 0 bases and J 7 bases, with 11 bases left between them. This CDR3 has 13 amino acids. This CDR3 reads CASSLATGWEQYF. CDR3 bases: TGTGCCAGCAGCTTGGCGACAGGATGGGAGCAGTACTTC.

The J gene is TRBJ2-1, the V gene TRBV2; D call uncertain. The CDR3 covers 14 residues. Trimming stripped 4 bases from V and 4 bases from J, with 11 bases between. Germline CDR1 SNHLY, CDR2 FYNNEI. Here the CDR3 DNA reads TGTGCCAGCAGTGTAAGGCGAGATTACAATGAGCAGTTCTTC. Translating gives CASSVRRDYNEQFF.